These T cell receptor beta chains were read from a single sample in a study of shared clonotypes between healthy human individuals. The method was immunoSEQ multiplex PCR; TCRdb's version includes in-frame clones alone and lacks a portion of them. The sample contains roughly 410,000 clones, around 96% of which appear only once. Sequencing was done on a sample of memory CD8+ T cells sorted from blood. These TCRs come from a man in his thirties or forties in good health. The CDR3 runs from the conserved cysteine through the conserved F or W. The order of the fields is J gene, D gene, V gene, clone size, CDR3 protein, CDR3 DNA. The D gene is left open where the match is weak. Expanded clones are given a class, and other clones once, few, many or no size at all.

J gene: TRBJ1-1
D gene: -
V gene: TRBV5-8
clone size: once
CDR3 protein: CASSLVRADTEAFF
CDR3 DNA: TGTGCCAGCAGCTTGGTAAGGGCGGACACTGAAGCTTTCTTT

J gene: TRBJ2-7
D gene: -
V gene: TRBV30
clone size: -
CDR3 protein: CAWSGGNYEQYF
CDR3 DNA: TGTGCCTGGAGTGGCGGAAACTACGAGCAGTACTTC

J gene: TRBJ2-1
D gene: -
V gene: TRBV5-1
clone size: -
CDR3 protein: CASSLIGFSSYNEQFF
CDR3 DNA: TGCGCCAGCAGCTTGATCGGGTTTAGCTCCTACAATGAGCAGTTCTTC

J gene: TRBJ2-7
D gene: -
V gene: TRBV5-1
clone size: -
CDR3 protein: CASSGGAYEQYF
CDR3 DNA: TGCGCCAGCAGCGGGGGCGCTTACGAGCAGTACTTC

J gene: TRBJ2-3
D gene: TRBD1
V gene: TRBV30
clone size: -
CDR3 protein: CAWRLKGATDTQYF
CDR3 DNA: TGTGCCTGGAGGTTGAAGGGGGCCACAGATACGCAGTATTTT

J gene: TRBJ2-1
D gene: -
V gene: TRBV30
clone size: -
CDR3 protein: CACPGPGVSNEQFF
CDR3 DNA: TGTGCCTGTCCGGGACCAGGGGTTTCCAATGAGCAGTTCTTC

J gene: TRBJ2-7
D gene: -
V gene: TRBV2
clone size: -
CDR3 protein: CASILPYEQYF
CDR3 DNA: TGTGCCAGCATCCTGCCCTACGAGCAGTACTTC

J gene: TRBJ1-1
D gene: TRBD1
V gene: TRBV28
clone size: -
CDR3 protein: CASTSGQGWNTEAFF
CDR3 DNA: TGTGCCAGCACCTCGGGACAGGGTTGGAACACTGAAGCTTTCTTT

J gene: TRBJ2-1
D gene: TRBD1
V gene: TRBV10-2
clone size: -
CDR3 protein: CASSESTNAGTEIHNEQFF
CDR3 DNA: TGCGCCAGCAGTGAGTCGACAAACGCCGGGACAGAGATCCACAATGAGCAGTTCTTC

J gene: TRBJ2-1
D gene: -
V gene: TRBV29-1
clone size: -
CDR3 protein: CSVEVAGNEQFF
CDR3 DNA: TGCAGCGTTGAAGTCGCGGGCAATGAGCAGTTCTTC

J gene: TRBJ1-2
D gene: -
V gene: TRBV7-9
clone size: -
CDR3 protein: CASSQGTNGYTF
CDR3 DNA: TGTGCCAGCAGTCAGGGGACGAACGGCTACACCTTC

J gene: TRBJ2-5
D gene: TRBD1
V gene: TRBV30
clone size: -
CDR3 protein: CAWNGPGTARETQYF
CDR3 DNA: TGTGCCTGGAATGGACCCGGGACAGCACGGGAGACCCAGTACTTC

J gene: TRBJ2-5
D gene: TRBD2
V gene: TRBV29-1
clone size: -
CDR3 protein: CSVEEGGRKTQYF
CDR3 DNA: TGCAGCGTTGAAGAGGGCGGGAGAAAGACCCAGTACTTC